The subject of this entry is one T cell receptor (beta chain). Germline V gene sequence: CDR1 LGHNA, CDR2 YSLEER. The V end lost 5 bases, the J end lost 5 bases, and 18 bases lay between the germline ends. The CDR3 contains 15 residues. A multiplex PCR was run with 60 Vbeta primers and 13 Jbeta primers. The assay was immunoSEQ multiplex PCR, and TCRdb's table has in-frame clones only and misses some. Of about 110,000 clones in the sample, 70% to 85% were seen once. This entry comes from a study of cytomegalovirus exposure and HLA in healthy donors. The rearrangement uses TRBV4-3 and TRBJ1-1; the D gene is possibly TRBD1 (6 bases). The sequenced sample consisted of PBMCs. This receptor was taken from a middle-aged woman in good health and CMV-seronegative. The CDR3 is CASSLRQDPRTEAFF. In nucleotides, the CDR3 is TGCGCCAGCAGCTTACGACAGGACCCCCGAACTGAAGCTTTCTTT.